These T cell receptor beta chains were read from a single sample in a study of CD8+CD57+ T cells in acquired aplastic anemia. MiXCR, run by TCRdb on the reads, gives a single entry per CDR3 protein. The sample holds a few hundred thousand distinct CDR3 sequences, 30% to 40% seen once. The specimen was sorted CD4+, CD8+, or CD8+CD57+ T cells (not recorded which) from PBMCs. The receptors were sampled from a human donor in good health, serving as a control. The CDR3 runs from the conserved cysteine through the conserved F or W. Each record gives: V gene, D gene, J gene, clone size, CDR3 protein, CDR3 DNA. D genes are given only for firm matches. For some rows the clone size is stated as once, few or many, or as a class when expanded; others skip it.

>TRBV10-3|TRBD1|TRBJ1-2|.
CASSYSRTGGFYGYTF
TGTGCCAGCAGTTACTCGCGGACAGGGGGTTTCTATGGCTACACCTTC
>TRBV5-1|TRBD1|TRBJ2-5|few
CASSSSGQGKETQYF
TGCGCCAGCAGTTCGAGCGGACAGGGAAAAGAGACCCAGTACTTC
>TRBV12-3/TRBV12-4|.|TRBJ1-2|many
CASSSYTANYGYTF
TGTGCCAGCAGTTCATACACAGCTAACTATGGCTACACCTTC
>TRBV15|TRBD1|TRBJ2-2|.
CATKNGQGWETGELFF
TGTGCCACAAAGAACGGACAGGGGTGGGAAACCGGGGAGCTGTTTTTT
>TRBV25-1|.|TRBJ2-5|few
CASSQGGVGWETQYF
TGCGCCAGCAGCCAAGGTGGAGTGGGATGGGAGACCCAGTACTTC
>TRBV6-1|.|TRBJ2-2|.
CASSLAPKRTGELFF
TGTGCCAGCAGTTTAGCGCCTAAGAGGACCGGGGAGCTGTTTTTT
>TRBV19|.|TRBJ1-5|many
CASSSPGGERQPQHF
TGTGCCAGTTCCTCACCTGGGGGGGAACGACAGCCCCAGCATTTT
>TRBV5-6|.|TRBJ2-6|.
CASIRTKGSFSGANVLTF
TGTGCCAGCATCCGGACGAAGGGATCATTTTCTGGGGCCAACGTCCTGACTTTC
>TRBV2|.|TRBJ1-3|.
CASSEGQNSGNTIYF
TGTGCCAGCAGTGAAGGGCAAAACTCTGGAAACACCATATATTTT
>TRBV5-5|.|TRBJ1-1|many
CASSLPENTEAFF
TGTGCCAGCAGCTTGCCAGAGAACACTGAAGCTTTCTTT
>TRBV4-1|TRBD2|TRBJ2-7|.
CASTRVAGDAYEQYF
TGCGCCAGCACCCGGGTAGCGGGAGATGCCTACGAGCAGTACTTC
>TRBV4-2|.|TRBJ2-1|few
CATALRPGDSYNEQFF
TGTGCCACCGCCCTACGGCCAGGGGATAGTTACAATGAGCAGTTCTTC
>TRBV5-4|.|TRBJ1-4|.
CASSQQNTNEKLFF
TGTGCCAGCAGCCAACAGAATACTAATGAAAAACTGTTTTTT
>TRBV2|.|TRBJ1-6|.
CASSYTPDDSPLHF
TGTGCCAGCAGCTACACTCCCGACGATTCACCCCTCCACTTT
>TRBV2|.|TRBJ1-2|many
CASRDSLEHGYTF
TGTGCCAGCAGGGACAGTTTGGAGCATGGCTACACCTTC